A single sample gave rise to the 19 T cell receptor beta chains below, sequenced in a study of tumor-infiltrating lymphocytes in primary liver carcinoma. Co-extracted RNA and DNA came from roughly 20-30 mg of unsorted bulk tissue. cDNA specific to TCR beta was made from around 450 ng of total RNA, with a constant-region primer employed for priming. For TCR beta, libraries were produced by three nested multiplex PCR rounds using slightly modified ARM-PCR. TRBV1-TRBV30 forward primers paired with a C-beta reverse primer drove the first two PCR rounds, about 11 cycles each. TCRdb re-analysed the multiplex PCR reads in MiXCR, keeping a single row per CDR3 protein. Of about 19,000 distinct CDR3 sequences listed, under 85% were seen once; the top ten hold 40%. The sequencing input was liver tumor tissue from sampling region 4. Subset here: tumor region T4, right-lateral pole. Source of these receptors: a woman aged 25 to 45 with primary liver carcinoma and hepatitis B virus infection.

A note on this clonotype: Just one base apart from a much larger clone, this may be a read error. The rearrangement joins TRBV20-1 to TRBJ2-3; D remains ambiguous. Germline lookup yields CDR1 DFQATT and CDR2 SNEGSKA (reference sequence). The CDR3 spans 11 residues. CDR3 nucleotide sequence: TGCAGTGCTAGGGGAACAGATACGAAGTATTTT. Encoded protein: CSARGTDTKYF.

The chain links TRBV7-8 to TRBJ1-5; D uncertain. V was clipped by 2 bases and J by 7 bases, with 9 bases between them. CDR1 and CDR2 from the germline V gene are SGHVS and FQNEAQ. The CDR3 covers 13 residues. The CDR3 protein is CASSLHDWQPQHF. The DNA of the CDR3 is TGTGCCAGCAGCTTACATGATTGGCAGCCCCAGCATTTT.

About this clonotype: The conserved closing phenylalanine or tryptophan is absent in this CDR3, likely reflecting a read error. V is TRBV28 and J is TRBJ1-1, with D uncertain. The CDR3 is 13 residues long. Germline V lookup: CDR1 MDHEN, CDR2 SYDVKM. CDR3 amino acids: CARSLNTAVEAFL. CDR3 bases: TGTGCCAGAAGTTTGAATACCGCCGTTGAAGCTTTCTTA.

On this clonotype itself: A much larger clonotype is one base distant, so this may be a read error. The CDR3 DNA reads TGTGCCACCAGTTTGAATACCGCCGTTGGAGCTTTCTTT. Amino acids: CATSLNTAVGAFF. The V and J genes are TRBV28 and TRBJ1-1; D call uncertain. The germline V gene has CDR1 MDHEN and CDR2 SYDVKM. CDR3 size: 13 residues.

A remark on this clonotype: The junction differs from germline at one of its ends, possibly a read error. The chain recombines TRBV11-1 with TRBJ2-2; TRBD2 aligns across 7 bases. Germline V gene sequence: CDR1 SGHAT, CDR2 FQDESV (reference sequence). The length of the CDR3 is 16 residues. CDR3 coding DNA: TGTGCCAGAAGCAGGATTATGGCGGGAGTGTCCGGGGTGCTGTTTTTT. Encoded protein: CARSRIMAGVSGVLFF.

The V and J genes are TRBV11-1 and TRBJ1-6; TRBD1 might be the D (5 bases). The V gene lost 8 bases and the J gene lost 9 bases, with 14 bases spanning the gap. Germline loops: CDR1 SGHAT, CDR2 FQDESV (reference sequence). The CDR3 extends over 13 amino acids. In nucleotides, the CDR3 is TGTGCCAGCTGCCGGACAATGGTTTCACCCCTCCACTTT. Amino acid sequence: CASCRTMVSPLHF.

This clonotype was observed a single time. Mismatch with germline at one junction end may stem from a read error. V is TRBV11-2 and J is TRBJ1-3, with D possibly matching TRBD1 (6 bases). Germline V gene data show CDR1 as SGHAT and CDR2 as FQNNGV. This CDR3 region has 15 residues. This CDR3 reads CARSLYRDTGNTIYF. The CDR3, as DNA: TGTGCCAGGAGCTTATACAGGGACACTGGTAACACCATATATTTT.

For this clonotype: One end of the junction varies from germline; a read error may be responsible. This CDR3 is CDCRIGYHEQYF. CDR3 DNA sequence: TGCGACTGCCGCATAGGGTACCACGAGCAGTACTTC. The gene calls are TRBV11-2 and TRBJ2-7; D unclear. Looked up from germline, CDR1 is SGHAT and CDR2 is FQNNGV. CDR3 size: 12 residues.

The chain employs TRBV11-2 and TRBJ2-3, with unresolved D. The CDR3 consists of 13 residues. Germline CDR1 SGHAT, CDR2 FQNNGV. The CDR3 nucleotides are TGTATCAGCAGCCTACTGTGGGGAGATACGCAGTATTTT. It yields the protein CISSLLWGDTQYF.

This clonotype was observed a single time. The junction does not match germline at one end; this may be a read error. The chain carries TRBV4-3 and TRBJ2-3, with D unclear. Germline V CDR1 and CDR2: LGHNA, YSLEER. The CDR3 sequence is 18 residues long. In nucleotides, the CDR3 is TGCGTCAGCAGCCAGTCGGTCTTGCTGGGTGACCCCGATGATACGCAGTATTTT. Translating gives CVSSQSVLLGDPDDTQYF.

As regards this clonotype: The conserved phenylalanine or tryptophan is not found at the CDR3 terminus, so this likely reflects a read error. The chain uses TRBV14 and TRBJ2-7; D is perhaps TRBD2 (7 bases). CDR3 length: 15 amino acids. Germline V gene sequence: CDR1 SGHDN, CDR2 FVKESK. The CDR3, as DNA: TGTGCCAACAGCCAGGCGGCGGGGGCTGACTACGAGCAGTACATC. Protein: CANSQAAGADYEQYI.

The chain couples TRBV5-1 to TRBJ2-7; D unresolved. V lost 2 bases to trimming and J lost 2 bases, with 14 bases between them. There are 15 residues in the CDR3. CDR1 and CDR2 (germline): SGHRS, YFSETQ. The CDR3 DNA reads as TGCGCCAGCAGCTTCTGTAACGGTGATACCTACGAGCAGTACTTC. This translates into CASSFCNGDTYEQYF.

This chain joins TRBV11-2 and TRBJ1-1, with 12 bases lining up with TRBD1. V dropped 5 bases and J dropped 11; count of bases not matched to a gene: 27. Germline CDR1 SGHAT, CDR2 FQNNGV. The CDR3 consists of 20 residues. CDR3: CASSTRDRGRKRWSNTGAFF. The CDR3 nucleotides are TGTGCCAGCAGCACTCGGGACAGGGGGCGCAAGAGATGGAGTAACACTGGGGCTTTCTTT.

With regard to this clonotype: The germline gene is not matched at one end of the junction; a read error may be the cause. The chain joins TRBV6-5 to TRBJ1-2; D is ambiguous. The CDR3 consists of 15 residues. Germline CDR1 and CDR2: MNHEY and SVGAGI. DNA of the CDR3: TGTGCCAGCAACTACACCGTGGGGAGTGACTATGGATACACCTTC. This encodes CASNYTVGSDYGYTF.

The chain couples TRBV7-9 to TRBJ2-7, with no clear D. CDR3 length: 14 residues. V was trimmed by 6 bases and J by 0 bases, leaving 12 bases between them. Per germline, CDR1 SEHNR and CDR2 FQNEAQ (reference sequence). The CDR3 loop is CASSSRGISYEQYF. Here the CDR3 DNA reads TGTGCCAGCAGTTCGAGAGGCATCTCCTACGAGCAGTACTTC.

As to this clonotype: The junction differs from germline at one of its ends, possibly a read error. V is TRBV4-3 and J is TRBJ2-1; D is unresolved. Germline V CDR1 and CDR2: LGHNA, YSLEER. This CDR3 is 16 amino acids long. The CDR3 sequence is CASTQDRNYAYNELFF. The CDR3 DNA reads TGCGCCAGCACCCAAGATAGGAACTACGCCTACAATGAGCTGTTCTTC.

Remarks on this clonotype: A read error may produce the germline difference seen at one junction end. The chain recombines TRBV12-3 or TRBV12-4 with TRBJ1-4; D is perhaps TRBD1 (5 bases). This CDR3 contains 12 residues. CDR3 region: CASSLRGGKLLF. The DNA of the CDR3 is TGTGCCAGCAGTCTGCGTGGGGGAAAACTGCTGTTT.

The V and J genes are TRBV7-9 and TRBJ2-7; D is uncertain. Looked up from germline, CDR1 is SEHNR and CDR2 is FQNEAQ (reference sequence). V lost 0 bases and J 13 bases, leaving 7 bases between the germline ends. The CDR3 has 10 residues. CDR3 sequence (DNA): TGTGCCAGCAGCTTAGCAGGGCTATACTTC. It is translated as CASSLAGLYF.

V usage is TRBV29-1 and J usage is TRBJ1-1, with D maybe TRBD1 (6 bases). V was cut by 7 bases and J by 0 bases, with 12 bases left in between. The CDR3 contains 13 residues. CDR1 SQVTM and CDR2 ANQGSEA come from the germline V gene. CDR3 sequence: CSARGGLNTEAFF. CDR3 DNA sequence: TGCAGCGCAAGGGGGGGGCTGAACACTGAAGCTTTCTTT. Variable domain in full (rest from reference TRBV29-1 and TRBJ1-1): SAVISQKPSRDICQRGTSLTIQCQVDSQVTMMFWYRQQPGQSLTLIATANQGSEATYESGFVIDKFPISRPNLTFSTLTVSNMSPEDSSIYLCSARGGLNTEAFFGQGTRLTVV.